This passage covers 8 T cell receptor beta chains from one sample sequenced in a study of glioma-infiltrating T cells after dendritic cell vaccination. Sample time point: after dendritic cell vaccination, including at tumor progression/relapse. Clones were read by immunoSEQ multiplex PCR, and TCRdb kept only the in-frame ones, dropping some. The sample shows 80,000 to 100,000 clones, approximately 80% of them seen only once. The specimen comprised blood, sampled after dendritic cell vaccination. These receptors all come from a human donor with glioblastoma.

The V call is TRBV27, the J call TRBJ2-3; TRBD1 is a possible D gene (5 bases). Germline V CDR1 and CDR2: MNHEY, SMNVEV (reference sequence). CDR3 length: 16 residues. Trimming left V 5 bases short and J 4 bases short, with 19 bases between. The CDR3 sequence: CASSRRASRGADTQYF. The CDR3 DNA reads TGTGCCAGCAGTCGCAGGGCTTCGCGAGGAGCAGATACGCAGTATTTT.

This chain joins TRBV5-5 and TRBJ2-1; D may be TRBD2 (6 bases). Germline V gives CDR1 SGHKS, CDR2 YYEKEE (reference sequence). There are 13 residues in the CDR3. V was shortened by 5 bases and J by 4 bases, with 10 bases between the two germline ends. The CDR3 reads CASSWDWYNEQFF. CDR3 nucleotides: TGTGCCAGCAGTTGGGACTGGTACAATGAGCAGTTCTTC.

This clone was detected a few times. This sequence joins TRBV11-2 and TRBJ1-3, with 7 bases that match TRBD1. Germline values: CDR1 SGHAT, CDR2 FQNNGV. The CDR3 extends over 17 amino acids. V dropped 2 bases and J dropped 0; count of bases not matched to a gene: 7. The CDR3 nucleotides read TGTGCCAGCAGCTTAATGGGACAGTTTAACTCTGGAAACACCATATATTTT. Translated: CASSLMGQFNSGNTIYF.

This sequence joins TRBV9 and TRBJ2-5; D is ambiguous. Looked up from germline, CDR1 is SGDLS and CDR2 is YYNGEE. The ends were cut back, 1 base at V and 10 bases at J, with 17 bases in the middle. This CDR3 region has 14 residues. The CDR3, as DNA: TGTGCCAGCAGCGTAACGTCCGAGAGGATGGTCCAGTACTTC. Amino acids: CASSVTSERMVQYF.

V and J are TRBV30 and TRBJ1-1, with 8 bases matching TRBD1. Germline CDR1 and CDR2: GTSNPN and SVGIG (reference sequence). The J segment lost 7 bases and the V segment lost 3 bases, leaving 4 bases of the junction unmatched. This CDR3 contains 12 residues. The CDR3: CAWSPGQGEAFF. CDR3 bases: TGTGCCTGGAGCCCTGGACAGGGTGAAGCTTTCTTT.

The rearrangement uses TRBV6-5 and TRBJ2-3; D possibly corresponds to TRBD2 (6 bases). There are 14 residues in the CDR3. V was shortened by 10 bases and J by 6 bases, with 20 bases between the two germline ends. Looked up from germline, CDR1 is MNHEY and CDR2 is SVGAGI. The CDR3 loop reads CATKLSGSGDTQYF. The CDR3 DNA follows: TGTGCCACCAAATTAAGCGGGTCTGGGGATACGCAGTATTTT.

The rearrangement uses TRBV5-8 and TRBJ1-1; possibly TRBD1 for D (5 bases). CDR1 is SGHTS and CDR2 is YDEGEE in the germline V gene. CDR3 length: 13 amino acids. The germline V and J ends were trimmed by 0 bases and 8 bases, with 11 bases remaining between them. This CDR3 reads CASSLDRNREAFF. CDR3 nucleotides: TGTGCCAGCAGCTTGGACAGAAACAGGGAAGCTTTCTTT. The entire variable domain, with the rest obtained from reference TRBV5-8 and TRBJ1-1, is as follows: EAGVTQSPTHLIKTRGQQATLRCSPISGHTSVYWYQQALGLGLQFLLWYDEGEERNRGNFPPRFSGRQFPNYSSELNVNALELEDSALYLCASSLDRNREAFFGQGTRLTVV.

The rearrangement uses TRBV9 and TRBJ1-2; D is undetermined. Between the trimmed V and J ends, which lost 0 bases and 4 bases, there was a span of 10 bases. Per the germline V gene, CDR1 is SGDLS and CDR2 is YYNGEE. The CDR3 extends over 14 amino acids. The CDR3 loop is CASSVALGPYGYTF. CDR3 in DNA: TGTGCCAGCAGCGTAGCTCTGGGCCCCTATGGCTACACCTTC.